A selection of T cell receptor beta chains follows, all from one sample in a study of blood T cell repertoires in COVID-19. Libraries were prepared by immunoSEQ multiplex PCR; TCRdb keeps only in-frame clonotypes and omits some of them. The data show some 250,000 clones, about four fifths seen once. Source material: peripheral blood. These receptors all come from a woman older than 75 with COVID-19, enrolled during active disease. Each CDR3 is given with its conserved first and last residue. Each record gives: CDR3 protein, CDR3 DNA, clone size, D gene, J gene, V gene. The D gene is left open where the match is weak. For some rows the clone size is stated as once, few or many, or as a class when expanded; others skip it.

CASSLVRRDKQYF | TGTGCCAGCAGCTTGGTTCGCAGGGATAAGCAGTACTTC | . | . | TRBJ2-7 | TRBV13
CASNSLPYEQYF | TGTGCCAGCAACTCTCTTCCCTACGAGCAGTACTTC | . | . | TRBJ2-7 | TRBV2
CASSLGRNTEAFF | TGTGCCAGCAGCTTAGGGCGGAACACTGAAGCTTTCTTT | . | . | TRBJ1-1 | TRBV7-3
CASSRTGGGMEQYF | TGTGCCAGCTCACGGACCGGGGGAGGCATGGAGCAGTACTTC | . | . | TRBJ2-7 | TRBV18
CASSLSLMETQYF | TGTGCCAGCAGCTTATCCCTTATGGAGACCCAGTACTTC | . | . | TRBJ2-5 | TRBV11-2
CASSQVGSGVANYGYTF | TGTGCCAGCAGCCAAGTCGGCTCGGGGGTTGCGAACTATGGCTACACCTTC | . | . | TRBJ1-2 | TRBV4-2
CASAPPQAPQHF | TGTGCCAGCGCCCCTCCTCAAGCGCCCCAGCATTTT | . | . | TRBJ1-5 | TRBV18
CASTLGGVRNEQFF | TGTGCCAGCACCCTAGGAGGGGTTCGGAATGAGCAGTTCTTC | . | . | TRBJ2-1 | TRBV28
CASSLGSGTGGETQYF | TGTGCCAGCAGCTTAGGATCCGGGACAGGGGGCGAGACCCAGTACTTC | once | TRBD1 | TRBJ2-5 | TRBV7-9
CASRRRLLGQGSNQPQHF | TGTGCCAGCAGGCGGCGTCTCCTGGGACAGGGGAGCAATCAGCCCCAGCATTTT | . | TRBD1 | TRBJ1-5 | TRBV5-8
CASSYREGSSPQHF | TGTGCCAGCAGTTACAGGGAGGGTAGCTCGCCCCAGCATTTT | . | . | TRBJ1-5 | TRBV27
CASIPWGGGTQYF | TGTGCCAGCATTCCCTGGGGCGGGGGTACGCAGTATTTT | . | TRBD2 | TRBJ2-3 | TRBV2
CASNLGLAGGADTQYF | TGCGCCAGCAACCTTGGACTAGCGGGGGGTGCAGATACGCAGTATTTT | . | TRBD2 | TRBJ2-3 | TRBV5-1
CASPGGRRWDYGYTF | TGTGCCAGCCCAGGGGGGAGGAGGTGGGACTATGGCTACACCTTC | many | . | TRBJ1-2 | TRBV21-1
CASSSRGTDTQYF | TGTGCCAGCAGCTCCCGGGGCACAGATACGCAGTATTTT | . | . | TRBJ2-3 | TRBV7-2
CASSPRDLTNSPLHF | TGTGCCAGCAGCCCCCGGGACTTAACTAATTCACCCCTCCACTTT | once | . | TRBJ1-6 | TRBV7-9
CASSYVLAGDYEQYF | TGTGCCAGCAGTTACGTCCTAGCGGGGGACTACGAGCAGTACTTC | few | TRBD2 | TRBJ2-7 | TRBV6-6
CAWNRGGEQPQHF | TGTGCCTGGAATCGTGGAGGGGAACAGCCCCAGCATTTT | . | . | TRBJ1-5 | TRBV30
CASSLVGEDSPLHF | TGTGCCAGCAGCTTAGTGGGGGAGGACTCACCCCTCCACTTT | . | . | TRBJ1-6 | TRBV5-4
CASSLIGGPNTEAFF | TGTGCCAGCAGCTTAATCGGGGGACCGAACACTGAAGCTTTCTTT | . | . | TRBJ1-1 | TRBV7-3
CASSGAMGQGNIVREKLFF | TGCGCCAGCAGTGGTGCTATGGGACAGGGTAATATCGTTCGCGAAAAACTGTTTTTT | once | TRBD1 | TRBJ1-4 | TRBV5-1
CATLGTGGFEQYF | TGTGCCACCCTCGGGACAGGGGGCTTCGAGCAGTACTTC | . | TRBD1 | TRBJ2-7 | TRBV27
CASSSQGNQPQHF | TGTGCCAGCAGCTCTCAGGGGAATCAGCCCCAGCATTTT | once | . | TRBJ1-5 | TRBV6-5
CASTGQPGGNQPQHF | TGTGCCAGCACTGGCCAACCTGGAGGCAATCAGCCCCAGCATTTT | few | . | TRBJ1-5 | TRBV2
CASSYSGRTEAFF | TGTGCCAGCAGTTACTCGGGCCGGACTGAAGCTTTCTTT | . | . | TRBJ1-1 | TRBV6-5
CASSRDMNTEAFF | TGTGCCAGTAGCAGGGACATGAACACTGAAGCTTTCTTT | . | . | TRBJ1-1 | TRBV25-1
CASSGLAGALREQFF | TGTGCCAGCAGCGGACTAGCGGGAGCGCTCCGTGAGCAGTTCTTC | . | TRBD2 | TRBJ2-1 | TRBV7-9
CATSRARQGSFGYTF | TGTGCCACCAGCAGAGCTCGACAGGGATCCTTCGGCTACACCTTC | few | TRBD1 | TRBJ1-2 | TRBV15
CASSHGGVANYGYTF | TGTGCCAGCAGCCACGGCGGGGTTGCGAACTATGGCTACACCTTC | . | . | TRBJ1-2 | TRBV3-1/TRBV3-2
CASRKTGSDTQYF | TGCGCCAGCAGAAAAACAGGGTCAGATACGCAGTATTTT | . | . | TRBJ2-3 | TRBV10-1
CASSLTRDSYEQYF | TGTGCCAGCAGCTTAACGCGGGACTCCTACGAGCAGTACTTC | . | . | TRBJ2-7 | TRBV7-3
CASSTLGNTEAFF | TGTGCCAGCAGCACCCTAGGGAACACTGAAGCTTTCTTT | . | . | TRBJ1-1 | TRBV7-2
CASSERVGLLGNIQYF | TGTGCCAGCAGTGAAAGGGTGGGGCTACTGGGAAACATTCAGTACTTC | . | . | TRBJ2-4 | TRBV25-1
CASSFRIPDTEAFF | TGCGCCAGCAGCTTCAGGATTCCGGACACTGAAGCTTTCTTT | . | . | TRBJ1-1 | TRBV5-1
CASSPKGTYGYTF | TGTGCCAGTAGTCCCAAGGGGACTTATGGCTACACCTTC | . | . | TRBJ1-2 | TRBV19
CASSLTLPRRTNYGYTF | TGTGCCAGCAGTCTCACCCTTCCCAGGCGAACTAACTATGGCTACACCTTC | once | . | TRBJ1-2 | TRBV6-6
CASSSEGNTEAFF | TGTGCCAGCAGCTCGGAGGGGAACACTGAAGCTTTCTTT | . | . | TRBJ1-1 | TRBV2
CAQGQVNTEAFF | TGTGCACAAGGACAGGTGAATACTGAAGCTTTCTTT | . | TRBD1 | TRBJ1-1 | TRBV5-4
CASSFGQGYEQYF | TGTGCCAGCAGCTTCGGGCAGGGGTACGAGCAGTACTTC | . | . | TRBJ2-7 | TRBV7-9
CASRDGTRNEQFF | TGCGCCAGCAGAGATGGGACACGCAATGAGCAGTTCTTC | . | . | TRBJ2-1 | TRBV5-1
CASSKGQGFNEKLFF | TGTGCCAGCAGCAAAGGACAGGGGTTTAATGAAAAACTGTTTTTT | . | TRBD1 | TRBJ1-4 | TRBV7-6
CASSLGEGHRASTEAFF | TGTGCCAGCAGCTTAGGGGAGGGGCACAGGGCCAGCACTGAAGCTTTCTTT | . | . | TRBJ1-1 | TRBV11-2
CASTGNTEAFF | TGTGCCAGCACGGGGAACACTGAAGCTTTCTTT | . | . | TRBJ1-1 | TRBV6-5
CASSPGGQGARATQYF | TGTGCCAGCAGCCCAGGCGGACAGGGGGCTAGGGCTACGCAGTATTTT | . | TRBD1 | TRBJ2-3 | TRBV5-6
CATRGPLAADTQYF | TGTGCCACCAGGGGCCCCCTAGCGGCAGATACGCAGTATTTT | . | TRBD2 | TRBJ2-3 | TRBV24-1
CASSHLAEQFF | TGTGCCAGCAGTCACTTGGCTGAGCAGTTCTTC | . | . | TRBJ2-1 | TRBV6-6
CASSLGTGTEAFF | TGTGCCAGCAGCTTGGGGACAGGCACTGAAGCTTTCTTT | . | TRBD1 | TRBJ1-1 | TRBV11-2
CASSPRLDYEQFF | TGTGCCAGCTCCCCCAGACTAGACTATGAGCAGTTCTTC | . | . | TRBJ2-1 | TRBV18
CASSFRQGEAEAFF | TGCGCCAGCAGCTTTCGACAGGGAGAGGCTGAAGCTTTCTTT | . | TRBD1 | TRBJ1-1 | TRBV5-1
CASSSPGGSNTEAFF | TGTGCCAGCAGTTCTCCAGGGGGATCGAACACTGAAGCTTTCTTT | . | TRBD1 | TRBJ1-1 | TRBV28
CASSFDSGSQRLFF | TGTGCCAGCAGTTTCGATAGCGGGAGCCAAAGGTTGTTTTTT | . | TRBD2 | TRBJ2-2 | TRBV28
CASMDTPNTEAFF | TGTGCCAGTATGGACACGCCGAACACTGAAGCTTTCTTT | . | . | TRBJ1-1 | TRBV19
CASSYREYSSYNEQFF | TGTGCCAGCAGTTACCGGGAATACAGCTCCTACAATGAGCAGTTCTTC | . | . | TRBJ2-1 | TRBV6-5
CSVDDGQGGSYGYTF | TGCAGCGTTGACGATGGACAGGGGGGCTCCTATGGCTACACCTTC | . | TRBD1 | TRBJ1-2 | TRBV29-1
CASSLEQGGGYTF | TGTGCCAGCAGCTTGGAACAGGGCGGCGGCTACACCTTC | few | . | TRBJ1-2 | TRBV5-4
CSVAGQGGETQYF | TGCAGCGTTGCGGGACAAGGGGGAGAGACCCAGTACTTC | once | . | TRBJ2-5 | TRBV29-1
CASRRGTGLYNEQFF | TGTGCCAGCAGACGCGGGACAGGGCTCTACAATGAGCAGTTCTTC | . | TRBD1 | TRBJ2-1 | TRBV7-2
CASSLGRGYYEQYF | TGTGCCAGCAGCCTCGGTCGCGGTTACTACGAGCAGTACTTC | . | . | TRBJ2-7 | TRBV3-1/TRBV3-2
CASRAGDINNSPLHF | TGCGCCAGCCGGGCAGGGGACATCAATAATTCACCCCTCCACTTT | many | . | TRBJ1-6 | TRBV5-1